What follows is one T cell receptor beta chain and its context. The data originate from a study of blood T cell repertoires in COVID-19. Overall study: Nucleic acid was either cDNA or gDNA, and it came from T cells, B-cell-depleted T cells, or PBMCs.

Original methodology: Scientists estimated how many nucleated cells there were by amplifying reference gene primers. Only in-frame clones appear in the TCRdb table, and some are missing; sequencing was by immunoSEQ multiplex PCR. From that table come the V and J calls and clone size; the DNA was used to work out D and trimming. The sample consists of over 150,000 clones, around 80% of them appearing once. The germline V gene encodes CDR1 LNHDA and CDR2 SQIVND (reference sequence). This CDR3 is 18 amino acids long. V was pared by 3 bases and J by 0 bases, with 10 bases of the junction left unmatched. The receptor's source is a woman aged 65 to 85 who had recovered from COVID-19. Sequenced material: peripheral blood. The chain joins TRBV19 to TRBJ2-3; TRBD2 matches 9 bases. The CDR3 spells CASSIPNPGLASTDTQYF. DNA for the CDR3: TGTGCCAGTAGTATCCCCAACCCGGGACTAGCCAGCACAGATACGCAGTATTTT.